This TCR beta chain was documented in a study of shared clonotypes between healthy human individuals. CDR3 size: 18 residues. Trimming took 5 bases from V and 2 from J, leaving 25 bases between them. CDR1 and CDR2 (germline): SGHVT, SQSDAQ. Using immunoSEQ multiplex PCR, the repertoire was profiled, and TCRdb retains in-frame clones only, with some absent. Of 2 million to 3 million clones detected, 80% to 95% appear once; the ten largest clones hold 0.36%. The material sequenced was naive CD4+ T cells from PBMCs. Sample subset: CD45RA+ positively selected. The chain employs TRBV7-4 and TRBJ2-7, with D perhaps matching TRBD2 (7 bases). The origin of this receptor is a man between 18 and 35 years old in good health. Some clones in this sample may be carry-over from other donors' samples. In nucleotides, the CDR3 is TGTGCCAGCAGCCCCCAGGGCATTTTGGGGGGGCCGCCCTACGAGCAGTACTTC. Its translation: CASSPQGILGGPPYEQYF.